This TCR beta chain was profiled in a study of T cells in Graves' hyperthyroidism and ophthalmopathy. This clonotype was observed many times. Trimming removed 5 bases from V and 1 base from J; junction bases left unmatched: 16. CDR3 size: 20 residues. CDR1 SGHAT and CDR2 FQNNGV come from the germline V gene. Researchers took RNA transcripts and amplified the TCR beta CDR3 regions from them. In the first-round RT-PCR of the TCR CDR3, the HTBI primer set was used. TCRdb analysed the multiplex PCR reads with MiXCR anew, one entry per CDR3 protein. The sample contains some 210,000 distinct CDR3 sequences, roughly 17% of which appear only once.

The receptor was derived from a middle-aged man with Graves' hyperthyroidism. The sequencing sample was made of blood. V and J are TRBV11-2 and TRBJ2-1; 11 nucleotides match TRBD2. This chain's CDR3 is CASSTGWGTSGSRSYNEQFF. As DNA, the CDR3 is TGTGCCAGCAGCACCGGGTGGGGAACTAGCGGGAGCAGGTCCTACAATGAGCAGTTCTTC. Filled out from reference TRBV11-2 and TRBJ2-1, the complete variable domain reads EAGVAQSPRYKIIEKRQSVAFWCNPISGHATLYWYQQILGQGPKLLIQFQNNGVVDDSQLPKDRFSAERLKGVDSTLKIQPAKLEDSAVYLCASSTGWGTSGSRSYNEQFFGPGTRLTVL.